This TCR beta chain stems from a study of blood T cell repertoires in COVID-19. The V end lost 6 bases, the J end lost 4 bases, and 12 bases lay between the germline ends. The length of the CDR3 is 13 residues. The authors' processing: Estimation of nucleated cell counts relied on the amplification of reference gene primers. Sequenced by immunoSEQ multiplex PCR; TCRdb stores in-frame clones only, minus some. Clonal size and the V and J genes are those of that table, whereas D and trimming came from the DNA. The table lists about 170,000 clones, around 87% of them singletons. The TCR originated in a man younger than 35 with active or convalescent COVID-19. The sample consisted of peripheral blood. The chain combines TRBV12-3 or TRBV12-4 with TRBJ1-2, with D tentatively TRBD1 (6 bases). CDR3 DNA: TGTGCCAGCAGGGATGAGGGGGTCTATGGCTACACCTTC. The encoded protein is CASRDEGVYGYTF.